One sample yielded the 9 T cell receptor beta chains listed below, sequenced in a study of CD8+ T cells in alopecia areata. As to treatment: oral pan-JAK inhibitor, 5-10 mg twice daily. The authors extracted RNA and reverse transcribed it into cDNA as the sequencing template. Sequencing was performed with immunoSEQ multiplex PCR; in TCRdb, only in-frame clones are kept and a portion is missing. Altogether about 100,000 clones are present, over 80% being singletons, with the ten largest covering 20% to 25%. The sequences come from CD8+ T cells sorted from blood, collected at week 24, from a patient treated with tofacitinib. All receptors derive from a human donor with alopecia areata.

This chain uses TRBV5-6 with TRBJ2-1; a weak D match, TRBD1 (5 bases). The CDR3 is made up of 15 amino acids. V lost 4 bases and J 3 bases, leaving 14 bases between the germline ends. Germline lookup yields CDR1 SGHDT and CDR2 YYEEEE. CDR3 residues: CASSIYRSGYNEQFF. CDR3 DNA: TGTGCCAGCAGCATCTACAGGTCGGGCTACAATGAGCAGTTCTTC.

This sequence joins TRBV4-1 and TRBJ2-7; TRBD1 agrees at 9 bases. Germline V lookup: CDR1 MGHRA, CDR2 YSYEKL. V shed 1 base and J 3 bases; nucleotides not matched to a gene: 4. The length of the CDR3 is 15 residues. CDR3 residues: CASSQAGTGHYEQYF. DNA for the CDR3: TGCGCCAGCAGCCAAGCGGGGACAGGGCACTACGAGCAGTACTTC.

The chain is built from TRBV2 and TRBJ1-5; D may be TRBD1 (5 bases). V was cut by 7 bases and J by 4 bases, with 11 bases left in between. CDR3 length: 13 residues. CDR1 and CDR2 from the germline V gene are SNHLY and FYNNEI. Here the CDR3 DNA reads TGTGCCAGCACCGGGGCAAGTAATCAGCCCCAGCATTTT. Translated, it gives CASTGASNQPQHF. Supplemented by reference TRBV2 and TRBJ1-5, the full variable domain reads EPEVTQTPSHQVTQMGQEVILRCVPISNHLYFYWYRQILGQKVEFLVSFYNNEISEKSEIFDDQFSVERPDGSNFTLKIRSTKLEDSAMYFCASTGASNQPQHFGDGTRLSIL.

CDR3 region: CASSLGTGRRHRDTQYF. The CDR3 nucleotides are TGTGCCAGCAGCCTGGGGACAGGGCGGCGTCACAGGGATACGCAGTATTTT. This chain uses TRBV7-2 with TRBJ2-3, with 9 bases aligning to TRBD1. Germline values: CDR1 SGHTA, CDR2 FQGNSA. CDR3 length equals 17 residues. V lost 5 bases and J lost 6; bases outside the gene matches: 15.

This chain uses TRBV29-1 with TRBJ1-1; no firm D call. CDR1 SQVTM and CDR2 ANQGSEA come from the germline V gene. V gave up 6 bases and J gave up 0 bases, with 17 bases separating them. The length of the CDR3 is 15 residues. The CDR3 loop is CSVQLTGAMNTEAFF. CDR3 coding DNA: TGCAGCGTCCAGCTAACGGGAGCAATGAACACTGAAGCTTTCTTT.

The rearrangement uses TRBV11-2 and TRBJ2-3; a possible D gene is TRBD2 (5 bases). This CDR3 spans 14 amino acids. Germline-derived CDR1 and CDR2 are SGHAT and FQNNGV. Trimming took 4 bases from V and 8 from J, leaving 16 bases between them. CDR3 nucleotides: TGTGCCAGCAGCTGGACCCAACTCCGGGGTACGCAGTATTTT. Amino acids: CASSWTQLRGTQYF.

V usage is TRBV12-5 and J usage is TRBJ1-2; 8 nucleotides agree with TRBD1. The J segment lost 6 bases and the V segment lost 6 bases, leaving 6 bases of the junction unmatched. The CDR3 sequence is 13 residues long. The germline CDR1 and CDR2 sequences are LGHNT and FRNRAP. CDR3 sequence: CASGWTGKDGYTF. The DNA of the CDR3 is TGTGCTAGTGGCTGGACAGGGAAGGATGGCTACACCTTC.

The gene calls are TRBV11-2 and TRBJ2-3, with D possibly matching TRBD2 (6 bases). Trimming removed 1 base at V and 6 bases at J, with 11 bases between. Germline V lookup: CDR1 SGHAT, CDR2 FQNNGV. This CDR3 has 14 residues. CDR3 protein: CASSLGLAVDTQYF. The CDR3 DNA reads TGTGCCAGCAGCTTAGGATTAGCGGTGGATACGCAGTATTTT.

This chain links TRBV6-5 with TRBJ2-1; 11 bases fit TRBD2. Germline V lookup: CDR1 MNHEY, CDR2 SVGAGI. The CDR3 has 16 residues. The junction had 4 bases not matched to a gene; V was cut back by 0 bases and J by 6 bases. The CDR3 loop reads CASSYSLAGGGNEQFF. The CDR3 DNA reads TGTGCCAGCAGTTACTCCCTAGCGGGGGGTGGCAATGAGCAGTTCTTC.